The 9 T cell receptor beta chains given below trace back to one sample, sequenced in a study of OX40 agonist ivuxolimab in advanced cancers. Profiling relied on immunoSEQ multiplex PCR, and the TCRdb table lists in-frame clones only, not all of them. The table records under 20,000 clones, 83% of them present only once. This specimen was CD4+ or CD8+ T cells sorted from blood, taken in a trial of the OX40 agonist ivuxolimab. Receptors originate from an adult with an advanced solid tumor such as melanoma, head and neck, liver or kidney cancer.

The genes are TRBV28 and TRBJ1-5, with TRBD1 matching 7 bases. The CDR3 length is 13 residues. The junction had 7 bases not matched to a gene; V was cut back by 8 bases and J by 6 bases. Germline-derived CDR1 and CDR2 are MDHEN and SYDVKM. The CDR3 protein is CASFDRVFQPQHF. CDR3 sequence (DNA): TGTGCCAGCTTCGACAGGGTCTTTCAGCCCCAGCATTTT.

This clone was seen a few times. This chain connects TRBV28 to TRBJ2-2; D uncertain. V was pared by 2 bases and J by 4 bases, with 20 bases between. Germline V lookup: CDR1 MDHEN, CDR2 SYDVKM. The CDR3 spans 18 residues. The CDR3: CASSLIAGRLSGTGELFF. The CDR3 region has the DNA TGTGCCAGCAGTTTAATAGCAGGCCGCCTGTCGGGCACCGGGGAGCTGTTTTTT.

V is TRBV19 and J is TRBJ1-5, with D uncertain. V was shortened by 6 bases and J by 2 bases, with 11 bases between the two germline ends. CDR3 length equals 14 residues. Germline assignment: CDR1 LNHDA and CDR2 SQIVND (reference sequence). Here the CDR3 DNA reads TGTGCCAGTAGCCCCCCACGGGGCAATCAGCCCCAGCATTTT. Amino acid sequence: CASSPPRGNQPQHF.

The rearrangement joins TRBV7-9 to TRBJ1-2; a possible D gene is TRBD1 (6 bases). Looked up from germline, CDR1 is SEHNR and CDR2 is FQNEAQ (reference sequence). CDR3 length equals 13 residues. V was clipped by 4 bases and J by 5 bases, with 11 bases between them. This CDR3 is CASSSGQTYGYTF. The CDR3 DNA is TGTGCCAGCAGCTCCGGACAGACGTATGGCTACACCTTC.

This clone has more than one count but fewer than ten. This chain's CDR3 is CASSPGLAGGNEQFF. CDR3 bases: TGTGCCAGCAGCCCGGGACTAGCGGGAGGTAATGAGCAGTTCTTC. J is TRBJ2-1 and V is TRBV7-3; TRBD2 agrees at 15 bases. The V segment lost 5 bases and the J segment 7 bases; nucleotides outside the gene matches: 3. Germline V gives CDR1 SGHTA, CDR2 FQGTGA. The CDR3 is made up of 15 amino acids.

The chain couples TRBV5-1 to TRBJ2-7; the match to TRBD1 covers 9 bases. With V trimmed by 1 base and J by 2 bases, 1 base remained unmatched. Per the germline V gene, CDR1 is SGHRS and CDR2 is YFSETQ. CDR3 length: 14 amino acids. In nucleotides, the CDR3 is TGCGCCAGCAGCTTGAGACAGGGGGCCTACGAGCAGTACTTC. It yields the protein CASSLRQGAYEQYF.

The V call is TRBV6-5, the J call TRBJ2-5, with D tentatively TRBD1 or TRBD2 (5 bases each). The CDR3 is 14 residues long. Trimming shortened V by 3 bases and J by 5 bases, and 13 bases separated the two germline ends. Germline V gene data show CDR1 as MNHEY and CDR2 as SVGAGI. CDR3 amino acids: CASSYPGAGETQYF. The CDR3 DNA reads as TGTGCCAGCAGTTATCCCGGGGCCGGGGAGACCCAGTACTTC.

This chain joins TRBV25-1 and TRBJ1-2; TRBD1 aligns across 10 bases. The CDR3 runs to 16 residues. The germline gives CDR1 MGHDK, CDR2 SYGVNS. V gave up 8 bases and J gave up 2 bases; unmatched junction bases: 11. CDR3 nucleotide sequence: TGTGCCAGCCAACGACAGGGGGCGAGTCCCAACTATGGCTACACCTTC. This sequence encodes CASQRQGASPNYGYTF.

This chain joins TRBV30 and TRBJ1-6; 8 nucleotides agree with TRBD1. The J segment lost 7 bases and the V segment lost 3 bases, leaving 5 bases of the junction unmatched. Germline CDR1 GTSNPN, CDR2 SVGIG (reference sequence). CDR3 size: 14 residues. This CDR3 reads CAWRTGDWNSPLHF. Written as DNA, the CDR3 is TGTGCCTGGAGGACAGGGGACTGGAATTCACCCCTCCACTTT.